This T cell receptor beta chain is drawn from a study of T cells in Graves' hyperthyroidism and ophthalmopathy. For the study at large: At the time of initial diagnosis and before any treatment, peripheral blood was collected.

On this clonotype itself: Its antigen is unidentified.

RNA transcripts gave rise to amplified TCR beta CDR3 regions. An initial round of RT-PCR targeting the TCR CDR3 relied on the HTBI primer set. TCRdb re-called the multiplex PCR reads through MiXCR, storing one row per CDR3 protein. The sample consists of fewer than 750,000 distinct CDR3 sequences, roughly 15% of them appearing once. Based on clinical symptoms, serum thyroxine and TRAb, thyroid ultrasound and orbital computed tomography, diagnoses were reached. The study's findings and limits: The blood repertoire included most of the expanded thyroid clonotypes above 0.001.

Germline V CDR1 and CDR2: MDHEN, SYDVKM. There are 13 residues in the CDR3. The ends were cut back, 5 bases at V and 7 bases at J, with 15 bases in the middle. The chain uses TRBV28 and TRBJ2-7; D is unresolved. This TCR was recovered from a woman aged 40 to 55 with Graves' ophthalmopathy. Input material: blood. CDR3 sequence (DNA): TGTGCCAGCAGTCCCTCGATCAGACGTGAGCAGTACTTC. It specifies CASSPSIRREQYF.